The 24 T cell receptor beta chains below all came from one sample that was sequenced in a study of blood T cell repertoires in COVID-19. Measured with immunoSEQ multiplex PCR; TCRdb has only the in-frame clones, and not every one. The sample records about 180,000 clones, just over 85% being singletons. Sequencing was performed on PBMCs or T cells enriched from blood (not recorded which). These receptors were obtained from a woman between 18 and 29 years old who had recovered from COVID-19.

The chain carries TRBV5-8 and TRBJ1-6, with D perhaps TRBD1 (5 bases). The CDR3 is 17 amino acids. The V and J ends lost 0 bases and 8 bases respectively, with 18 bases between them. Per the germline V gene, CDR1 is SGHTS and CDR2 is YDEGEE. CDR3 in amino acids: CASSLGGGLSIDSPLHF. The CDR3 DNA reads TGTGCCAGCAGCTTGGGGGGCGGCCTCAGCATTGATTCACCCCTCCACTTT.

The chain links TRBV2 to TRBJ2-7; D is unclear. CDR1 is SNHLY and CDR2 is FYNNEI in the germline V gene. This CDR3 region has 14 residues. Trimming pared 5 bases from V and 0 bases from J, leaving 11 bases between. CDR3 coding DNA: TGTGCCAGCAGTTACGGGTCCAGCTCCTACGAGCAGTACTTC. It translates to CASSYGSSSYEQYF.

In nucleotides, the CDR3 is TGCGCCAGCAGCCAAGATGGCTCTGTTCACAGGGTAAATGAAAAACTGTTTTTT. This translates into CASSQDGSVHRVNEKLFF. The rearrangement uses TRBV4-3 and TRBJ1-4; TRBD1 is a possible D gene (6 bases). Germline values: CDR1 LGHNA, CDR2 YSLEER. The V end lost 0 bases, the J end lost 5 bases, and 19 bases lay between the germline ends. The CDR3 runs to 18 residues.

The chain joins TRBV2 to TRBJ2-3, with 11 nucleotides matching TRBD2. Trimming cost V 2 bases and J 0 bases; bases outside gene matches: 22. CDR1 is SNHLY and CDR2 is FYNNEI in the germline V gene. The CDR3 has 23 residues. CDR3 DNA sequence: TGTGCCAGCAGTGAATCTCTTAGCGGGGGGGCGTCCCAATTACTTTCTAGCACAGATACGCAGTATTTT. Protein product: CASSESLSGGASQLLSSTDTQYF.

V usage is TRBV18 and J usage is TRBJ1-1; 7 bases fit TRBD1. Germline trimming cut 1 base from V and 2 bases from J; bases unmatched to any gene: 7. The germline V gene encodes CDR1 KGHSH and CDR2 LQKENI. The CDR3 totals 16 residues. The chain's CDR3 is CASSPRIVGGNTEAFF. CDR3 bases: TGTGCCAGCTCACCACGCATTGTAGGGGGCAACACTGAAGCTTTCTTT. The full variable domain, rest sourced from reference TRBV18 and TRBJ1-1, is NAGVMQNPRHLVRRRGQEARLRCSPMKGHSHVYWYRQLPEEGLKFMVYLQKENIIDESGMPKERFSAEFPKEGPSILRIQQVVRGDSAAYFCASSPRIVGGNTEAFFGQGTRLTVV.

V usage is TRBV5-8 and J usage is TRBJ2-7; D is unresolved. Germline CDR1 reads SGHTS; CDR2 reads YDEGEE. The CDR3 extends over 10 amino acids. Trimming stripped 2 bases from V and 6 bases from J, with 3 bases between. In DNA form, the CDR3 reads TGTGCCAGCAGCTTTAGCGAGCAGTACTTC. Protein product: CASSFSEQYF.

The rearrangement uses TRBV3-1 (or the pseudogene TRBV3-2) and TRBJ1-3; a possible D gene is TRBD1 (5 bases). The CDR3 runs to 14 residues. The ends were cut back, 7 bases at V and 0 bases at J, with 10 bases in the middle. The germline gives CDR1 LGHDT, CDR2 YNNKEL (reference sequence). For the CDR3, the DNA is TGTGCCAGCACCCAGGGCCCCTCTGGAAACACCATATATTTT. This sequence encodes CASTQGPSGNTIYF.

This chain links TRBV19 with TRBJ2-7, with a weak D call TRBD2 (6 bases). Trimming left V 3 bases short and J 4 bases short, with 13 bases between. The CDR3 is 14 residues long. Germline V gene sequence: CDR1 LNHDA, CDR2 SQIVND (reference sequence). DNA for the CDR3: TGTGCCAGTAGTATTGCGGGGCAGGGTTACGAGCAGTACTTC. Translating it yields CASSIAGQGYEQYF.

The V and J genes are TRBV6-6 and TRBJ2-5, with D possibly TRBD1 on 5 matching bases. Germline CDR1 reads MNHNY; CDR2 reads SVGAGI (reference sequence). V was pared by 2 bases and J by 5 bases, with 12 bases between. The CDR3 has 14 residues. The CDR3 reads CASSYQGLRETQYF. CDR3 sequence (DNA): TGTGCCAGCAGTTACCAGGGATTAAGGGAGACCCAGTACTTC.

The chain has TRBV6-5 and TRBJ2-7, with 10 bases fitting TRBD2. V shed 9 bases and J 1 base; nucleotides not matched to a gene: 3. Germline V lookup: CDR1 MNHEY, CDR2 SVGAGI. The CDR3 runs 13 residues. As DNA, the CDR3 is TGTGCCAGTACGACTAGCGGGTCCTACGAGCAGTACTTC. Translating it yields CASTTSGSYEQYF.

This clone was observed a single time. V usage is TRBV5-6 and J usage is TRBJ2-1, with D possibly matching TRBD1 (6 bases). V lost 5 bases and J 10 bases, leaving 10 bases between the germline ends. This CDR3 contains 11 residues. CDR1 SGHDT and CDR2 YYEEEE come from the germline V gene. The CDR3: CASSTGTEQFF. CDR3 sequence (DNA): TGTGCCAGCAGTACCGGGACAGAGCAGTTCTTC.

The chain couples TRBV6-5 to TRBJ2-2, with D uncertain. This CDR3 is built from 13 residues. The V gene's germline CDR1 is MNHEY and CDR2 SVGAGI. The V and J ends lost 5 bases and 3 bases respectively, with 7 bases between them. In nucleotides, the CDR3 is TGTGCCAGCAGTCCCCGGTACACCGGGGAGCTGTTTTTT. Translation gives CASSPRYTGELFF.

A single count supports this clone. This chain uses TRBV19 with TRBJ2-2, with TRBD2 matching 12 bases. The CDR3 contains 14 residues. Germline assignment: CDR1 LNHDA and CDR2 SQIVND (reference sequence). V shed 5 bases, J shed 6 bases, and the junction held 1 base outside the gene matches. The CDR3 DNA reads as TGTGCCAGTAGTGGACTAGCGGGATCCGGGGAGCTGTTTTTT. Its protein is CASSGLAGSGELFF.

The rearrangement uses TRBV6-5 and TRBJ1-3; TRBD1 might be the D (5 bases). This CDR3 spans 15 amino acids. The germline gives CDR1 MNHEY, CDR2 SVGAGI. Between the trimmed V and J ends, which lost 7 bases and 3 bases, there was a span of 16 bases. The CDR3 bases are TGTGCCAGCACCAGGGCTACGGAGGGTGGAAACACCATATATTTT. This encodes CASTRATEGGNTIYF.

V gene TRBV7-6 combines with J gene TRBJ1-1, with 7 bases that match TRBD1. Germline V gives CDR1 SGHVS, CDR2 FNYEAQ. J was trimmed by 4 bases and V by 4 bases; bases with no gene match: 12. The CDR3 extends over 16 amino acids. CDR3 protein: CASSSRPGRGSTEAFF. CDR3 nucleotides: TGTGCCAGCAGCTCTCGACCAGGCAGGGGGAGCACTGAAGCTTTCTTT.

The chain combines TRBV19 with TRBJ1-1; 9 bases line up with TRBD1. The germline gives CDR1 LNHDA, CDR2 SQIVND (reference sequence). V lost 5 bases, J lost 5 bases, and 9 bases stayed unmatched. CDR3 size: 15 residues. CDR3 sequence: CASSLWTGEGTEAFF. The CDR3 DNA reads TGTGCCAGTAGTCTCTGGACAGGGGAAGGGACTGAAGCTTTCTTT.

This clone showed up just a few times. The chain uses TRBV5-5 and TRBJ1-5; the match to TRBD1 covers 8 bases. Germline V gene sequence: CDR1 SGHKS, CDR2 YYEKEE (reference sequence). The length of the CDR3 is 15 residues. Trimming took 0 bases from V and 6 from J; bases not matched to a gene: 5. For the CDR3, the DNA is TGTGCCAGCAGCTTGGCCAGGGGGCTTGGTCAGCCCCAGCATTTT. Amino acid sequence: CASSLARGLGQPQHF.

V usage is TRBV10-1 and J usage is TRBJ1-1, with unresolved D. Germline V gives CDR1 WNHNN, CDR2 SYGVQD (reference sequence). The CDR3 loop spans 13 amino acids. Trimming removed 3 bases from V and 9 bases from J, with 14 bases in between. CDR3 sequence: CASSERGPSQAFF. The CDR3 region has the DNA TGCGCCAGCAGTGAAAGAGGTCCTTCCCAAGCTTTCTTT.

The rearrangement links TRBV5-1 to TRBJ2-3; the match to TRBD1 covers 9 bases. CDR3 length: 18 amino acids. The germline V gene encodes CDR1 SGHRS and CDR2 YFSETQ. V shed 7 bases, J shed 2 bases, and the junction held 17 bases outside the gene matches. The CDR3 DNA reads TGCGCCAGCCGGAGGACAGGGGTATATATCCGCGACACAGATACGCAGTATTTT. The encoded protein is CASRRTGVYIRDTDTQYF.

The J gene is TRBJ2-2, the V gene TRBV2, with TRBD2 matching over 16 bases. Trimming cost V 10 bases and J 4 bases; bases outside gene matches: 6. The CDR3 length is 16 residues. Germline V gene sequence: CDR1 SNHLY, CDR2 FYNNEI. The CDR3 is CATGTSGRAGTGELFF. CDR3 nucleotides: TGTGCCACCGGGACTAGCGGGAGGGCCGGCACCGGGGAGCTGTTTTTT.

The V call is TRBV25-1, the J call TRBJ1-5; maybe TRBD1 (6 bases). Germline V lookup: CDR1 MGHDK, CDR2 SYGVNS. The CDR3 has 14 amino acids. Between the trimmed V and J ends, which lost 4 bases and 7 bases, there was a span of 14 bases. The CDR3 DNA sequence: TGTGCCAGCAGTGTGCCAGGGGTAAGCCAGCCCCAGCATTTT. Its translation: CASSVPGVSQPQHF.

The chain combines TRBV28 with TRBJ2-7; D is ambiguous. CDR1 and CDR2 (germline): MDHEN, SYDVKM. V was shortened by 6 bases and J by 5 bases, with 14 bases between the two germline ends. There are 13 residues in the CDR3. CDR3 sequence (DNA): TGTGCCAGCAGGCAGGCCCCAAGAAACGAGCAGTACTTC. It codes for CASRQAPRNEQYF.

The CDR3 DNA follows: TGTGCCAGTACTTTCGGGGCTAGCGGGACCTACGAGCAGTACTTC. This encodes CASTFGASGTYEQYF. The chain recombines TRBV19 with TRBJ2-7, with 9 positions matching TRBD2. CDR1 LNHDA and CDR2 SQIVND come from the germline V gene (reference sequence). The CDR3 extends over 15 amino acids. V trimming: 7 bases; J trimming: 2 bases; junction bases outside the gene matches: 9.

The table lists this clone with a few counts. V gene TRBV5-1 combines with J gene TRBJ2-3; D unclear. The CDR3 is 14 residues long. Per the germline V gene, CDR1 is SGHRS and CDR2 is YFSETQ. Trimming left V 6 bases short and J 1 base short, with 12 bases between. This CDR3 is CASTSTLGTDTQYF. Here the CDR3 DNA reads TGCGCCAGCACTAGTACATTGGGCACAGATACGCAGTATTTT. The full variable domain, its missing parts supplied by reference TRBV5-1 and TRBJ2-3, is KAGVTQTPRYLIKTRGQQVTLSCSPISGHRSVSWYQQTPGQGLQFLFEYFSETQRNKGNFPGRFSGRQFSNSRSEMNVSTLELGDSALYLCASTSTLGTDTQYFGPGTRLTVL.